The 9 T cell receptor beta chains below come from one sample, sequenced in a study of shared T cell receptors in the human thymus (dated by TCRdb to about 2021). The protocol used for the library was the immunoSEQ multiplex PCR assay. The clones in this table, taken by TCRdb from immuneACCESS, are in-frame only. Not every clone is retained; where verified, under half of the shortfall comes from an unresolved V gene, and the cause of the rest is unknown. Recorded for this sample are roughly 660,000 clones; around 89% of them occurred a single time. The ten largest clones capture roughly 0.0097% of the sample. This same sample was also taken into another study, of human thymus T cells.

Sequenced material: thymocytes. Receptors originate from a boy under two years old with a congenital heart defect. Donor details come from another sample of the same person, matched by shared clones.

The CDR3 protein is CASSQDRAGGGTDTQYF. The CDR3 DNA reads as TGCGCCAGCAGCCAAGATCGGGCAGGGGGAGGCACAGATACGCAGTATTTT. This chain links TRBV4-1 with TRBJ2-3; 7 positions match TRBD1. The germline CDR1 and CDR2 sequences are MGHRA and YSYEKL. The CDR3 consists of 17 residues. Trimming removed 0 bases from V and 1 base from J; junction bases left unmatched: 7.

CDR3 residues: CASSKAAGGRGRETQYF. In DNA, the CDR3 is TGTGCCAGCAGCAAAGCGGCGGGGGGCCGGGGAAGGGAGACCCAGTACTTC. V and J are TRBV21-1 and TRBJ2-5; the table names TRBD2, a call not compared with the DNA. TRBV21-1 is a listed pseudogene. The CDR3 consists of 17 residues.

The chain joins TRBV11-1 to TRBJ2-5, with unresolved D. V was trimmed by 7 bases and J by 5 bases, leaving 14 bases between them. CDR1 is SGHAT, CDR2 FQDESV, per germline (reference sequence). There are 13 residues in the CDR3. CDR3 sequence reads: CASTGSSGETQYF. In nucleotides, the CDR3 is TGTGCCAGCACAGGATCTTCTGGGGAGACCCAGTACTTC.

The rearrangement uses TRBV20-1 and TRBJ1-2, with D hard to call. The CDR3 sequence is 10 residues long. Looked up from germline, CDR1 is DFQATT and CDR2 is SNEGSKA (reference sequence). This CDR3 is CTPKAYGYTF. For the CDR3, the DNA is TGCACCCCTAAAGCCTATGGCTACACCTTC.

The V gene is TRBV25-1, the J gene TRBJ2-7; TRBD2 is a possible D gene (5 bases). Germline assignment: CDR1 MGHDK and CDR2 SYGVNS. Trimming took off 7 bases at V and 4 bases at J, with 11 bases between the two ends. This CDR3 has 12 amino acids. CDR3 DNA: TGTGCCAGCACCGCAACGGGGTACGAGCAGTACTTC. It encodes CASTATGYEQYF.

The chain recombines TRBV7-9 with TRBJ2-7; 9 nucleotides line up with TRBD2. CDR3 length equals 19 residues. The germline CDR1 and CDR2 sequences are SEHNR and FQNEAQ (reference sequence). V lost 1 base to trimming and J lost 5 bases; unmatched junction nucleotides: 18. The CDR3 DNA follows: TGTGCCAGCAGCTTAGTCGCCGCGGGAGGGCCGGGTGAGGGCGACGAGCAGTACTTC. Amino acid sequence: CASSLVAAGGPGEGDEQYF.

CDR3 DNA: TGTGCCAGCAGTTTGGGGGGGCGGGACATCGGAACCCAGTACTTC. Protein: CASSLGGRDIGTQYF. The rearrangement links TRBV28 to TRBJ2-5; TRBD2 is a possible D gene (7 bases). The V end was cut by 3 bases, the J end by 8 bases, with 19 bases between. This CDR3 spans 15 amino acids. Per the germline V gene, CDR1 is MDHEN and CDR2 is SYDVKM.

This CDR3 reads CATSRDSISRLAGEHPYNEQFF. CDR3 coding DNA: TGTGCCACCAGCAGAGATTCTATTTCTAGACTAGCGGGAGAACATCCCTACAATGAGCAGTTCTTC. The chain employs TRBV15 and TRBJ2-1; 12 bases align to TRBD2. The CDR3 runs to 22 residues. The V gene's germline CDR1 is LNHNV and CDR2 YYDKDF (reference sequence). Unmatched junction bases numbered 17, after V lost 0 bases and J lost 2 bases.

This clone has more than one count but fewer than ten. The chain uses TRBV12-2 and TRBJ1-1; the D call of TRBD1 is as the table states it, not checked on the DNA. TRBV12-2 is a listed pseudogene. CDR3 length: 17 amino acids. CDR3 region: CASRPPPRVGARTEAFF. The CDR3 DNA reads TGTGCAAGTCGCCCCCCGCCCAGGGTGGGGGCTAGGACTGAAGCTTTCTTT.